This T cell receptor (beta chain) was documented in a study of control samples from healthy donors and cancer patients. Clones were read by immunoSEQ multiplex PCR, and TCRdb kept only the in-frame ones, dropping some. The repertoire holds 45,000 to 55,000 clones, with over 90% as singletons. This CDR3 has 14 residues. V dropped 2 bases and J dropped 1 base, with 8 bases sitting between them. Germline assignment: CDR1 MNHEY and CDR2 SMNVEV (reference sequence). The specimen was PBMCs. The TCR originated in a woman aged 50 to 60 with head and neck cancer. The chain couples TRBV27 to TRBJ1-1, with a weak D call TRBD1 (5 bases). This CDR3 reads CASSLGAANTEAFF. CDR3 DNA: TGTGCCAGCAGTTTAGGGGCAGCGAACACTGAAGCTTTCTTT.